The clone carrying this T cell receptor beta chain has more than one count but fewer than ten. The antigen remains unidentified. The entry originates in a study of T cell repertoires in cytomegalovirus infection. On the study more broadly: Indications of both CMV infection and matching HLA type were provided by public TCR beta signatures. Notes on the study in general: Dominating the ex vivo response were HLA-C-restricted CMV-specific TCR beta clonotypes. Adding up the frequency of public TCR beta families identified people who carried CMV plus the relevant HLA.

TCRdb itself ran the reads through MiXCR, one entry per CDR3 protein. The sample contains around 450,000 distinct CDR3 sequences, roughly a third of which appear only once. The sequencing input was PBMCs. The receptor was derived from a human donor in good health (CMV status not recorded). Some clones in this sample may be carry-over from other donors' samples.

The chain's CDR3 is CASSFLINRVDYGYTF. Written as DNA, the CDR3 is TGTGCCAGCAGTTTCTTAATAAATAGAGTTGACTATGGCTACACCTTC. V gene TRBV12-3 or TRBV12-4 combines with J gene TRBJ1-2; D call uncertain. With 3 bases removed from V and 3 bases from J, the gap between germline ends came to 17 bases. CDR3 length: 16 residues.